This TCR beta chain was retrieved from a study of regulatory T cells in long-lasting Graves disease. Notes on the study in general: There was favoring of TRBV28, TRBJ1-2 and TRBJ2-5 in persistent disease.

V dropped 3 bases and J dropped 9; count of bases not matched to a gene: 9. The V gene's germline CDR1 is KGHSH and CDR2 LQKENI. The CDR3 is 15 amino acids. Time point denoted: newly diagnosed GD, antithyroid drugs for less than 3 months. After RNA was extracted from PBMCs, the TCR library was made from it. Construction of the TCR beta libraries employed iRepertoire HTBI primers in conjunction with Arm-PCR of CDR3 regions. Each CDR3 protein is one row after TCRdb ran MiXCR on the multiplex PCR reads. Altogether about 470,000 distinct CDR3 sequences are present, just under 15% being singletons, with the ten largest covering 16%. This clonotype was seen repeatedly, ten times or more. Its antigen is not identified. A further study also used this sample, focusing on T cells in Graves' hyperthyroidism and ophthalmopathy. As that study records: During a first-round RT-PCR of the TCR CDR3, the HTBI primer set was used. Peripheral blood also featured most of the thyroid clonotypes expanded above 0.001. The model anticipated ophthalmopathy a median around 6 months pre-onset.

This clonotype was sampled from a woman in her 30s with Graves disease. The chain recombines TRBV18 with TRBJ2-1; 9 bases are a match to TRBD1. This specimen consisted of peripheral blood mononuclear cells (PBMCs), obtained at new diagnosis, from a patient treated with antithyroid drugs. CDR3 residues: CASSPGQGVTGEQFF. CDR3 nucleotides: TGTGCCAGCTCACCGGGACAGGGCGTTACAGGTGAGCAGTTCTTC.